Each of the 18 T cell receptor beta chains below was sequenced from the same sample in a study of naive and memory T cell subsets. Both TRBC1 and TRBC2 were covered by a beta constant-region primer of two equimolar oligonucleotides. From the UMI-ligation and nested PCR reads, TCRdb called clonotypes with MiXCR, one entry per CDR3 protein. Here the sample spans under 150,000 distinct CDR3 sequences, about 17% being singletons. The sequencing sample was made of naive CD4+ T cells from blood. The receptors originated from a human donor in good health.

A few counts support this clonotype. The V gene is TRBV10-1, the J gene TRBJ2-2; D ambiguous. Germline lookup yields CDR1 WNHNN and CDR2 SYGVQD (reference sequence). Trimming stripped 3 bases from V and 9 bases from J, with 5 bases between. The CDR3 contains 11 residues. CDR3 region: CASSDGRELFF. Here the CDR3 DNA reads TGCGCCAGCAGTGATGGCAGGGAGCTGTTTTTT.

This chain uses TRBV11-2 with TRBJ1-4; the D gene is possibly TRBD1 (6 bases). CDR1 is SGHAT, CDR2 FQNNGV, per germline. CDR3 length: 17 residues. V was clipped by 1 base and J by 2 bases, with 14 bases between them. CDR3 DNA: TGTGCCAGCAGCTTAGCAGGGACCGGGGGCACTAATGAAAAACTGTTTTTT. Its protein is CASSLAGTGGTNEKLFF.

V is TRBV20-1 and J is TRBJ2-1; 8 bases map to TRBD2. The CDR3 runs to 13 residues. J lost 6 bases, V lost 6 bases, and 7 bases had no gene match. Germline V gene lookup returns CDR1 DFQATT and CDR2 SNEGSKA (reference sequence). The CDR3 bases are TGCAGTGCCGGGACTAGTTTTTTCAATGAGCAGTTCTTC. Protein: CSAGTSFFNEQFF.

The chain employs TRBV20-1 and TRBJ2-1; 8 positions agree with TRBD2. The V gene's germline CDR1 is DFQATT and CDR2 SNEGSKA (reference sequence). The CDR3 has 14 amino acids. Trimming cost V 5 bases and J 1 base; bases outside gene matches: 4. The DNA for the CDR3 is TGCAGTGCTGGTAGCGGGATTTCCTACAATGAGCAGTTCTTC. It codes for CSAGSGISYNEQFF.

The CDR3 sequence: CASRYYEQYF. The CDR3 bases are TGTGCCAGCAGGTACTACGAGCAGTACTTC. This rearrangement joins TRBV28 to TRBJ2-7, with D hard to call. Trimming cost V 6 bases and J 3 bases, with 3 bases left between them. The CDR3 consists of 10 residues. Per the germline V gene, CDR1 is MDHEN and CDR2 is SYDVKM.

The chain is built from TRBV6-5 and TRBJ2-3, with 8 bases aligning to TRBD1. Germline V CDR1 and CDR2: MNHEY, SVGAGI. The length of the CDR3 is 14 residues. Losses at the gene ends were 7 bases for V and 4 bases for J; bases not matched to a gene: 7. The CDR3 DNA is TGTGCCAGCACCCTGGGACAGGACTCAGATACGCAGTATTTT. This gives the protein CASTLGQDSDTQYF.

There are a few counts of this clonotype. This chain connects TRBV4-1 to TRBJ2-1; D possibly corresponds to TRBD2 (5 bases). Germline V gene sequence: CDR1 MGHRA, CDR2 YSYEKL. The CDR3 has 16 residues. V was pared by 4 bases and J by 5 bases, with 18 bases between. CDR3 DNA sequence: TGCGCCAGCAGCCGCCCCACACTAGTAGAAAACAATGAGCAGTTCTTC. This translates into CASSRPTLVENNEQFF.

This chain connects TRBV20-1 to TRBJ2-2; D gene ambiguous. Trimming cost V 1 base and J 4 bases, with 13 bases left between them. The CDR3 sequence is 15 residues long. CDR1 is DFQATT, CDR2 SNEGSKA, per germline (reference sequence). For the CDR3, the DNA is TGCAGTGCTAGAGGCCTAGGATGGGGCACCGGGGAGCTGTTTTTT. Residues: CSARGLGWGTGELFF.

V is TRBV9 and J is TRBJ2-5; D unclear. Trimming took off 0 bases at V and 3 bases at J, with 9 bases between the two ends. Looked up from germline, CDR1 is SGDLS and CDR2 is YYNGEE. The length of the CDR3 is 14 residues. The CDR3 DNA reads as TGTGCCAGCAGCGTAGATGGCAGAAAAGAGACCCAGTACTTC. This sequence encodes CASSVDGRKETQYF.

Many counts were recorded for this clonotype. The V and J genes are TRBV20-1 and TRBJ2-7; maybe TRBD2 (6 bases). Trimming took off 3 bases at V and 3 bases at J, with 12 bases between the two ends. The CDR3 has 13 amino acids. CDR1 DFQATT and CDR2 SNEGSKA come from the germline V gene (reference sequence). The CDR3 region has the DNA TGCAGTGCTAGGGGGACTGCGGGCTACGAGCAGTACTTC. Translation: CSARGTAGYEQYF.

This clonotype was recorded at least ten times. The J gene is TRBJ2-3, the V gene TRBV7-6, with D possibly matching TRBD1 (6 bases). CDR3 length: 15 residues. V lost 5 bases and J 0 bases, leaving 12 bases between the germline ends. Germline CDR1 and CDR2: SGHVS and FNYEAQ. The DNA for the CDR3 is TGTGCCAGCAGCCTGCGACAGGCTAGCACAGATACGCAGTATTTT. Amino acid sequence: CASSLRQASTDTQYF. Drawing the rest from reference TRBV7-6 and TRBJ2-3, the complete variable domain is GAGVSQSPRYKVTKRGQDVALRCDPISGHVSLYWYRQALGQGPEFLTYFNYEAQQDKSGLPNDRFSAERPEGSISTLTIQRTEQRDSAMYRCASSLRQASTDTQYFGPGTRLTVL.

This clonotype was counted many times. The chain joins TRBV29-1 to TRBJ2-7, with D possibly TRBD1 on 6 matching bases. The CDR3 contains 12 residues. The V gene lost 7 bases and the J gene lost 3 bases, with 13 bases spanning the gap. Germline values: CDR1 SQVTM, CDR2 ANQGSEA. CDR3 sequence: CSARTDRYEQYF. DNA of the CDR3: TGCAGCGCACGGACAGACCGCTACGAGCAGTACTTC.

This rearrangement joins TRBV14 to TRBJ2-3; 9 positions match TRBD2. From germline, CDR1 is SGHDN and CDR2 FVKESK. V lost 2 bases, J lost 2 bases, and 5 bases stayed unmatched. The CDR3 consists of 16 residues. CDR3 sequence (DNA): TGTGCCAGCAGCCAATCGACTAGCGGATTCACAGATACGCAGTATTTT. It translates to CASSQSTSGFTDTQYF.

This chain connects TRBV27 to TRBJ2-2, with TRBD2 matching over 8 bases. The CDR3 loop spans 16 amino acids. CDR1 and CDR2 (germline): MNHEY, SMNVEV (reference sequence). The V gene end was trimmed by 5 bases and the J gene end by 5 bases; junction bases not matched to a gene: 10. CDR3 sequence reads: CASSPTGTRWTGELFF. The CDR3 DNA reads TGTGCCAGCAGTCCAACAGGGACTAGGTGGACCGGGGAGCTGTTTTTT.

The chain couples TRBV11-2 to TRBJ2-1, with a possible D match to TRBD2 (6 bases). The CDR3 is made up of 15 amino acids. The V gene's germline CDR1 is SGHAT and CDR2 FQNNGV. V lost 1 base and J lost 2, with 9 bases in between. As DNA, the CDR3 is TGTGCCAGCAGCTTAGTACGGGAGACCTACAATGAGCAGTTCTTC. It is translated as CASSLVRETYNEQFF.

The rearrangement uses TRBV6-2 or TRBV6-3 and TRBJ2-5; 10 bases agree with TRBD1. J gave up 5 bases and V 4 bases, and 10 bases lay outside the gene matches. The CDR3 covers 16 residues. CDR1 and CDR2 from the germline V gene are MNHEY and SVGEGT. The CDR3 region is CASSSPPGQGRETQYF. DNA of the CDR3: TGTGCCAGCAGTTCCCCGCCGGGACAGGGGCGGGAGACCCAGTACTTC.

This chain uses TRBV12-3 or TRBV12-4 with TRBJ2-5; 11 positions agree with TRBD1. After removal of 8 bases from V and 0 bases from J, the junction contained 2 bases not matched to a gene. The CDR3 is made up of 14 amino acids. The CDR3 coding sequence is TGTGCCAGCGGGACAGGGGGGGACCAAGAGACCCAGTACTTC. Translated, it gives CASGTGGDQETQYF.

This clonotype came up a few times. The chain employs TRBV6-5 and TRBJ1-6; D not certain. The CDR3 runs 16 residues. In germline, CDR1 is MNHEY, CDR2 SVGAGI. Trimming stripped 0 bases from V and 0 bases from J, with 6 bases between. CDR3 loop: CASSYSPSSYNSPLHF. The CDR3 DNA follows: TGTGCCAGCAGTTACTCGCCTAGCTCCTATAATTCACCCCTCCACTTT.